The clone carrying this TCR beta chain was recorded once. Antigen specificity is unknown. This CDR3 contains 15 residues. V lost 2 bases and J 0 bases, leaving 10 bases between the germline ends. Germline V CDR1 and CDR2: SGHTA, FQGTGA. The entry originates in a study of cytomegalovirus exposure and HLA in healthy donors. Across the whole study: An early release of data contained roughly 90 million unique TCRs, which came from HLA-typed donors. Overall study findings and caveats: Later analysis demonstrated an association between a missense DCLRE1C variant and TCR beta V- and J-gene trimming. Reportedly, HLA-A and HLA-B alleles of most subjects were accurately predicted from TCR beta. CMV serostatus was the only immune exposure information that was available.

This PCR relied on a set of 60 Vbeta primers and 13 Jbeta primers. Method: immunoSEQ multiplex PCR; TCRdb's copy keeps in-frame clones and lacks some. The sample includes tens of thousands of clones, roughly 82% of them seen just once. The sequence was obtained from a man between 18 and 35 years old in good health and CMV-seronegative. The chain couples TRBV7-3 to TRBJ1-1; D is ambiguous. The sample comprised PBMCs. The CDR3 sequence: CASSLSSGMNTEAFF. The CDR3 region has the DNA TGTGCCAGCAGCTTATCCTCAGGAATGAACACTGAAGCTTTCTTT.